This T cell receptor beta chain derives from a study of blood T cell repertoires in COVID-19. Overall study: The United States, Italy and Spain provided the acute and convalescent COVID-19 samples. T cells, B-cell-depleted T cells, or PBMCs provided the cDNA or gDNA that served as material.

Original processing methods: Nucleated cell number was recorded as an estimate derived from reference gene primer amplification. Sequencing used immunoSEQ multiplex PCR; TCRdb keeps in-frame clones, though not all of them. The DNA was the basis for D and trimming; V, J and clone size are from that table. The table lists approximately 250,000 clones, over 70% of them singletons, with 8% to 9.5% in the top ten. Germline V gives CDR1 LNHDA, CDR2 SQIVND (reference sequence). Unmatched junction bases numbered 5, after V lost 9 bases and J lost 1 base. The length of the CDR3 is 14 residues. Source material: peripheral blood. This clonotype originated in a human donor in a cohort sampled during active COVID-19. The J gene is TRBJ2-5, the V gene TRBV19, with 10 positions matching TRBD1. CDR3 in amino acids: CARDRGRSQETQYF. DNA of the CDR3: TGTGCCAGAGACAGGGGGCGAAGCCAAGAGACCCAGTACTTC.